These T cell receptor beta chains were read from a single sample in a study of T cell responses to AZD1222 COVID-19 vaccine. Here immunoSEQ multiplex PCR was the method, and the copy in TCRdb shows in-frame clones only, minus some. The sample has 100,000 to 150,000 clones, roughly nine tenths seen once. The sequenced sample was peripheral blood, obtained on day 0 of AZD1222 vaccination. The origin of the receptors is an adult in good health. The CDR3 runs from the conserved cysteine through the conserved F or W. Each record gives: D gene, J gene, clone size, V gene, CDR3 protein, CDR3 DNA. The D gene is left open where the match is weak. A clone size is listed for some rows: how often the clone was seen (once, few, many), or a class if it is expanded.

NA TRBJ1-2 NA TRBV6-5 CASSYSSPVYGYTF TGTGCCAGCAGTTACTCGAGTCCCGTCTATGGCTACACCTTC
NA TRBJ1-6 NA TRBV7-9 CASSLDRYNSPLHF TGTGCCAGCAGCTTGGACAGATACAATTCACCCCTCCACTTT
NA TRBJ1-5 NA TRBV6-5 CASSTGQLNQPQHF TGTGCCAGCAGCACCGGACAGCTCAATCAGCCCCAGCATTTT
NA TRBJ1-4 NA TRBV29-1 CSVAGAGNEKLFF TGCAGCGTTGCAGGGGCTGGTAATGAAAAACTGTTTTTT
TRBD2 TRBJ2-1 NA TRBV27 CASSSGLAGANEQFF TGTGCCAGCAGTTCGGGACTAGCGGGAGCGAATGAGCAGTTCTTC
TRBD2 TRBJ2-1 NA TRBV4-1 CASSPWGLGSNEQFF TGCGCCAGCAGCCCCTGGGGACTAGGAAGCAATGAGCAGTTCTTC
NA TRBJ2-1 NA TRBV6-5 CATKRVNEQFF TGTGCCACCAAACGGGTAAATGAGCAGTTCTTC
NA TRBJ1-5 NA TRBV27 CASSLRLSNQPQHF TGTGCCAGCAGTTTGCGCCTCAGCAATCAGCCCCAGCATTTT
TRBD1 TRBJ2-1 NA TRBV11-3 CASSLGTGGYNEQFF TGTGCCAGCAGCTTGGGGACAGGGGGATACAATGAGCAGTTCTTC
NA TRBJ1-5 NA TRBV4-1 CASSPTRGPSNQPQHF TGCGCCAGCAGCCCGACCAGGGGACCCAGCAATCAGCCCCAGCATTTT
NA TRBJ2-7 once TRBV18 CASSPPDRPYEQYF TGTGCCAGCTCACCACCCGACAGGCCCTACGAGCAGTACTTC
NA TRBJ1-4 NA TRBV2 CASFSSHEKLFF TGTGCCAGTTTTTCCTCACATGAAAAACTGTTTTTT
NA TRBJ2-7 NA TRBV6-5 CASSYSRQGTYEQYF TGTGCCAGCAGTTACTCTCGGCAGGGAACCTACGAGCAGTACTTC
NA TRBJ2-7 NA TRBV29-1 CSVTSVASYEQYF TGCAGCGTTACATCGGTAGCGTCCTACGAGCAGTACTTC
TRBD1 TRBJ1-2 NA TRBV27 CASSQTGTGFDYGYTF TGTGCCAGCAGTCAGACCGGGACAGGGTTTGACTATGGCTACACCTTC
NA TRBJ1-1 NA TRBV5-6 CASSLVTAPASNTEAFF TGTGCCAGCAGCTTGGTTACAGCTCCAGCATCGAACACTGAAGCTTTCTTT
TRBD1 TRBJ2-7 NA TRBV27 CASSFRDRLYEQYF TGTGCCAGCAGTTTCCGGGACAGATTGTACGAGCAGTACTTC
NA TRBJ2-5 NA TRBV5-1 CASSLHDRERWPGETQYF TGCGCCAGCAGCTTGCATGATCGGGAGCGGTGGCCCGGCGAGACCCAGTACTTC
NA TRBJ1-2 NA TRBV25-1 CASSEQEPGAYLHGYTF TGTGCCAGCAGTGAACAGGAGCCGGGGGCGTATCTTCATGGCTACACCTTC
TRBD1 TRBJ1-2 NA TRBV30 CAWSSGGGYGYTF TGTGCCTGGAGTTCAGGGGGCGGCTATGGCTACACCTTC
TRBD1 TRBJ1-3 NA TRBV5-1 CASSPGQGAGGNTIYF TGCGCCAGCAGCCCGGGACAGGGGGCAGGTGGAAACACCATATATTTT
NA TRBJ1-4 NA TRBV18 CASSIGSRATNEKLFF TGTGCCAGCTCAATAGGGAGCAGAGCAACTAATGAAAAACTGTTTTTT
NA TRBJ2-6 NA TRBV14 CASSQTHISPSWMNSGANVLTF TGTGCCAGCAGCCAAACACATATATCGCCATCGTGGATGAACTCTGGGGCCAACGTCCTGACTTTC
TRBD1 TRBJ2-7 NA TRBV27 CASSFQDRLYEQYF TGTGCCAGCAGTTTCCAGGACAGGCTGTACGAGCAGTACTTC
NA TRBJ1-1 NA TRBV14 CASSQVYETEAFF TGTGCCAGCAGCCAAGTGTACGAGACTGAAGCTTTCTTT
NA TRBJ2-1 NA TRBV5-1 CASSLADSSYNEQFF TGCGCCAGCAGCTTGGCCGACAGCTCCTACAATGAGCAGTTCTTC
NA TRBJ1-2 NA TRBV4-3 CASSQFTQTNYGYTF TGCGCCAGCAGCCAATTTACGCAGACTAACTATGGCTACACCTTC
TRBD2 TRBJ2-2 NA TRBV5-4 CASSLGPGAGANTGELFF TGTGCCAGCAGCTTGGGCCCTGGAGCGGGAGCGAACACCGGGGAGCTGTTTTTT
TRBD2 TRBJ2-1 NA TRBV7-9 CASSLGLAGVNEQFF TGTGCCAGCAGCTTAGGACTAGCGGGAGTCAATGAGCAGTTCTTC
TRBD2 TRBJ2-3 NA TRBV19 CASLRTSGAPTSDTQYF TGTGCCAGTTTGAGGACTAGCGGGGCTCCCACTTCAGATACGCAGTATTTT
NA TRBJ2-1 NA TRBV19 CASKRGDRVYNEQFF TGTGCCAGTAAAAGGGGGGACCGAGTTTACAATGAGCAGTTCTTC
NA TRBJ1-2 NA TRBV12-3/TRBV12-4 CASSLQGSYGYTF TGTGCCAGCAGCTTACAGGGATCCTATGGCTACACCTTC
NA TRBJ1-3 NA TRBV4-1 CASSQGITGNTIYF TGCGCCAGCAGCCAAGGGATTACTGGAAACACCATATATTTT
NA TRBJ1-2 NA TRBV12-3/TRBV12-4 CASSFAQNGYTF TGTGCCAGCAGTTTCGCCCAGAATGGCTACACCTTC
NA TRBJ2-7 NA TRBV19 CASSIYSSHEQYF TGTGCCAGTAGTATTTACAGTTCCCACGAGCAGTACTTC
TRBD2 TRBJ2-3 NA TRBV7-9 CASSPGLAPVTDTQYF TGTGCCAGCAGCCCCGGACTAGCTCCCGTCACAGATACGCAGTATTTT
TRBD1 TRBJ1-5 many TRBV4-2 CASSQETGGGSQPQHF TGTGCCAGCAGCCAAGAGACAGGGGGCGGGAGCCAGCCCCAGCATTTT
NA TRBJ2-7 NA TRBV4-3 CASSQDLTVYEQYF TGCGCCAGCAGCCAAGATTTGACTGTCTACGAGCAGTACTTC
NA TRBJ1-2 NA TRBV28 CASSLFSRQSSGYTF TGTGCCAGCAGTTTATTCTCCCGGCAGAGTAGTGGCTACACCTTC
NA TRBJ1-3 NA TRBV7-2 CASTLSNRSSGNTIYF TGTGCCAGCACCCTTAGTAACAGGAGCTCTGGAAACACCATATATTTT
TRBD2 TRBJ2-5 NA TRBV28 CASSSPLRRGAGETQYF TGTGCCAGCAGTTCCCCCCTACGGCGGGGGGCGGGGGAGACCCAGTACTTC
NA TRBJ2-7 NA TRBV11-3 CASSLEAQNPYEQYF TGTGCCAGCAGCTTAGAAGCACAGAACCCCTACGAGCAGTACTTC
NA TRBJ1-1 NA TRBV4-2 CASSPDIFTEAFF TGTGCCAGCAGCCCGGACATCTTCACTGAAGCTTTCTTT
NA TRBJ1-3 once TRBV5-1 CASSLFLSGNTIYF TGCGCCAGCAGCTTGTTTTTATCTGGAAACACCATATATTTT
NA TRBJ1-4 NA TRBV5-1 CASSLGDGNEKLFF TGCGCCAGCAGCTTGGGGGACGGTAATGAAAAACTGTTTTTT
NA TRBJ1-1 NA TRBV11-3 CASSFVPGVPNTEAFF TGTGCCAGCAGCTTTGTCCCGGGGGTCCCGAACACTGAAGCTTTCTTT
NA TRBJ2-1 NA TRBV19 CASSITGSRDEQFF TGTGCCAGTAGTATAACCGGGAGCAGGGATGAGCAGTTCTTC
NA TRBJ1-6 NA TRBV5-4 CASSLRWGSPLHF TGTGCCAGCAGCTTGCGTTGGGGTTCACCCCTCCACTTT
TRBD1 TRBJ1-6 few TRBV30 CARSLDRGDNSPLHF TGTGCCCGCTCCCTCGACAGGGGGGATAATTCACCCCTCCACTTT
NA TRBJ2-1 NA TRBV15 CATSRDPGLGYEQFF TGTGCCACCAGCAGAGATCCGGGATTAGGGTATGAGCAGTTCTTC